This T cell receptor (beta chain) appears in the sequencing data of a study of blood T cell repertoires in COVID-19. Looking at the study overall: Sites across the United States, Italy and Spain contributed samples from acute and convalescent COVID-19. Nucleic acid was either cDNA or gDNA, and it came from T cells, B-cell-depleted T cells, or PBMCs.

Authors' processing steps: Counts of nucleated cells, estimated from reference gene primer amplification, were obtained. The repertoire was sequenced with immunoSEQ multiplex PCR; TCRdb's copy has only in-frame clones and lacks some. The V and J calls and clone size were taken over from that table, and D and trimming were inferred from the DNA. The sample has fewer than 8,500 clones, 85% to 90% seen once. Looked up from germline, CDR1 is LNHDA and CDR2 is SQIVND (reference sequence). The CDR3 spans 14 residues. Trimming shortened V by 9 bases and J by 1 base, and 13 bases separated the two germline ends.

The chain has TRBV19 and TRBJ1-5, with D uncertain. The TCR sequence derives from an elderly man with active COVID-19. The sample comprised peripheral blood. In DNA, the CDR3 is TGTGCCAGCCGGGTCCGGGAGAGCAATCAGCCCCAGCATTTT. Its translation is CASRVRESNQPQHF.